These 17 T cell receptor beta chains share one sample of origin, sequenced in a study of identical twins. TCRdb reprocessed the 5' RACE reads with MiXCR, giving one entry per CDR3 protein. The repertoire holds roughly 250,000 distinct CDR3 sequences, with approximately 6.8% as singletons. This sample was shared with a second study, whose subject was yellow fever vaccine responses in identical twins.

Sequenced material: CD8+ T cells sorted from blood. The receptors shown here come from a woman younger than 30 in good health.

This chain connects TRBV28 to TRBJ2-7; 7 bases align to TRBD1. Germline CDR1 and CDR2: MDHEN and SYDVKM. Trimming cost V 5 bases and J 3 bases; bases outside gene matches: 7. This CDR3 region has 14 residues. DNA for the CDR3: TGTGCCAGCAGTGTCCGGGACAGATACTACGAGCAGTACGTC. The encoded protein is CASSVRDRYYEQYV.

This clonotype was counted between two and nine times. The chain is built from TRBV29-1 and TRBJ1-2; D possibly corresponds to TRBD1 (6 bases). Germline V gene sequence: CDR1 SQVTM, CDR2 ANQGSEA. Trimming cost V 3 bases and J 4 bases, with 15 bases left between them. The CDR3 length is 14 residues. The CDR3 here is CSVDDRDKRYGYTF. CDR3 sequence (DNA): TGCAGCGTTGATGACCGGGACAAACGCTATGGCTACACCTTC.

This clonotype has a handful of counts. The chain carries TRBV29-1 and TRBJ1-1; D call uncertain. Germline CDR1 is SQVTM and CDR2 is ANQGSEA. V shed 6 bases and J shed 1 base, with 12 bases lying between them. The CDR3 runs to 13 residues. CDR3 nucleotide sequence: TGCAGCGTAGCCAGGACCCCGAACACTGAAGCTTTCTTT. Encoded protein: CSVARTPNTEAFF.

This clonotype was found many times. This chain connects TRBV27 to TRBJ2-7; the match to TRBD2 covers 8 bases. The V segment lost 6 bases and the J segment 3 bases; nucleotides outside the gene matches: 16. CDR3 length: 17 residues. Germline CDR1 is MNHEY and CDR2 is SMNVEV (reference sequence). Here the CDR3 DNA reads TGTGCCAGCAGCTCCTTTTACGGAGCGGGGGCCGTCTACGAGCAGTACTTC. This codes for CASSSFYGAGAVYEQYF.

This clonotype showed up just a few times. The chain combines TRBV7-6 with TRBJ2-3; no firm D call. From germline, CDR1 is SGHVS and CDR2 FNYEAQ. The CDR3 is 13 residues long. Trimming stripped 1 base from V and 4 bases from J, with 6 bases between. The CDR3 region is CASSLDAADTQYF. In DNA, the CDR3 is TGTGCCAGCAGCTTAGATGCTGCAGATACGCAGTATTTT.

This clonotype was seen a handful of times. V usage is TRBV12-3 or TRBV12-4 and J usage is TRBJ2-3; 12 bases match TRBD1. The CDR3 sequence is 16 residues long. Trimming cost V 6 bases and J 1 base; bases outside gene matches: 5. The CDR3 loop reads CASSSRDRGRTDTQYF. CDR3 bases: TGTGCCAGCAGCTCCCGGGACAGGGGGCGCACAGATACGCAGTATTTT.

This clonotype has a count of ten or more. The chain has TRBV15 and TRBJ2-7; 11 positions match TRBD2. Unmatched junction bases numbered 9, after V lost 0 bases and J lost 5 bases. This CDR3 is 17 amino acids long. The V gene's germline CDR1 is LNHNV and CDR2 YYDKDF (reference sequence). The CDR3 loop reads CATSRDDIAGGPHEQYF. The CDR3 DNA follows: TGTGCCACCAGCAGAGATGATATAGCGGGAGGGCCCCACGAGCAGTACTTC. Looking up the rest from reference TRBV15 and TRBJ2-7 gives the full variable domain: DAMVIQNPRYQVTQFGKPVTLSCSQTLNHNVMYWYQQKSSQAPKLLFHYYDKDFNNEADTPDNFQSRRPNTSFCFLDIRSPGLGDTAMYLCATSRDDIAGGPHEQYFGPGTRLTVT.

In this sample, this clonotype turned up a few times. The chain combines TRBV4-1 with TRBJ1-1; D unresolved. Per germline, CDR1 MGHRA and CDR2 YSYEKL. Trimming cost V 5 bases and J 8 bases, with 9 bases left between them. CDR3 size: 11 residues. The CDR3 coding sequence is TGCGCCAGCAGCGCCCCCGGGGAAGCTTTCTTT. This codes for CASSAPGEAFF.

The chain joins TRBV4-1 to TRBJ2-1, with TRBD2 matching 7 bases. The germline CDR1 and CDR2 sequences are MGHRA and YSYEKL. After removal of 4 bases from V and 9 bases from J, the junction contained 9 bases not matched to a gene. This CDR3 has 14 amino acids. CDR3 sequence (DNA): TGCGCCAGCAGCCCTAACACCGGGAGGAGTGAGCAGTTCTTC. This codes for CASSPNTGRSEQFF.

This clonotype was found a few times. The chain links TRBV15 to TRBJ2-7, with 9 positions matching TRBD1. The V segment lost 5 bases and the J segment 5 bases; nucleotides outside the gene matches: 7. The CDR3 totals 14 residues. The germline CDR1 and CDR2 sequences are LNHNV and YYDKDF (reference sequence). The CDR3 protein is CATSSRDRANEQYF. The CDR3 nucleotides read TGTGCCACCAGCTCCCGGGACAGGGCCAACGAGCAGTACTTC.

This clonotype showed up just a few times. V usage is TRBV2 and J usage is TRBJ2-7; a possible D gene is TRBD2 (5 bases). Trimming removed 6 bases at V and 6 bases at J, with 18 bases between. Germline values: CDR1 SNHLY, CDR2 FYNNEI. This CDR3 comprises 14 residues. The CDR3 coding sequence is TGTGCCAGCAGGTCCACGGAGGCTCTACGCGAGCAGTACTTC. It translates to CASRSTEALREQYF.

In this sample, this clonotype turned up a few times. This chain's CDR3 is CASSPLTSGGNTGELFF. The DNA of the CDR3 is TGTGCCAGCAGCCCCCTGACTAGCGGGGGGAACACCGGGGAGCTGTTTTTT. The V call is TRBV9, the J call TRBJ2-2; 12 nucleotides line up with TRBD2. The J segment lost 1 base and the V segment lost 4 bases, leaving 5 bases of the junction unmatched. The CDR3 sequence is 17 residues long. CDR1 SGDLS and CDR2 YYNGEE come from the germline V gene.

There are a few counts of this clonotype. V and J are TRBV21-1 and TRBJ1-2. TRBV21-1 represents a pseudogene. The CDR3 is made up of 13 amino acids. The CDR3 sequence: CASSKGSLYGYTF. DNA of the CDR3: TGTGCCAGCAGCAAAGGAAGCCTCTATGGCTACACCTTC.

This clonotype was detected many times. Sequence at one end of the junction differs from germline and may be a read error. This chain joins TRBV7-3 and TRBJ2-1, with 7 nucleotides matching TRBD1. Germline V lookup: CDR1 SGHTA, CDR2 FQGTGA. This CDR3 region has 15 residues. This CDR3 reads CASSLRQGPYDEQFF. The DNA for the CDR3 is TGTGCCAGCAGCCTGCGACAGGGTCCCTACGATGAGCAGTTCTTC. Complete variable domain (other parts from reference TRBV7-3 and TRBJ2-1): GAGVSQTPSNKVTEKGKYVELRCDPISGHTALYWYRQSLGQGPEFLIYFQGTGAADDSGLPNDRFFAVRPEGSVSTLKIQRTERGDSAVYLCASSLRQGPYDEQFFGPGTRLTVL.

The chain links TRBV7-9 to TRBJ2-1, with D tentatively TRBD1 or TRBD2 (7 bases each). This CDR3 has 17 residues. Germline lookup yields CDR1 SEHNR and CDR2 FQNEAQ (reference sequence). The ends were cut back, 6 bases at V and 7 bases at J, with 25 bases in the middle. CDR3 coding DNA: TGTGCCAGCAGTAATAAAGGGGCAGGGGGGGCGGAAAATGAGCAGTTCTTC. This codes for CASSNKGAGGAENEQFF.

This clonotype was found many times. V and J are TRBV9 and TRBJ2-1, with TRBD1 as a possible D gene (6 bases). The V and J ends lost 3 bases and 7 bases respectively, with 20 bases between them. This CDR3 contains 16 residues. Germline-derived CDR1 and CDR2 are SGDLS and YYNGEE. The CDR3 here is CASSDQTGFSFNEQFF. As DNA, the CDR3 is TGTGCCAGCAGCGACCAGACAGGTTTTAGTTTTAATGAGCAGTTCTTC. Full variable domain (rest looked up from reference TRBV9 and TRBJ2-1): DSGVTQTPKHLITATGQRVTLRCSPRSGDLSVYWYQQSLDQGLQFLIQYYNGEERAKGNILERFSAQQFPDLHSELNLSSLELGDSALYFCASSDQTGFSFNEQFFGPGTRLTVL.

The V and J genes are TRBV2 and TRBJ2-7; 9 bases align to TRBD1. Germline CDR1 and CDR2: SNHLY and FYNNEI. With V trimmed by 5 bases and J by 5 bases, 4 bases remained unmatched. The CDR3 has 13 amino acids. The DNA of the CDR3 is TGTGCCAGCAGTACAGGGGGCGAAGACGAGCAGTACTTC. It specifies CASSTGGEDEQYF. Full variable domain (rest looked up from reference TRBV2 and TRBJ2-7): EPEVTQTPSHQVTQMGQEVILRCVPISNHLYFYWYRQILGQKVEFLVSFYNNEISEKSEIFDDQFSVERPDGSNFTLKIRSTKLEDSAMYFCASSTGGEDEQYFGPGTRLTVT.